These 32 T cell receptor beta chains share one sample of origin, sequenced in a study of T-cell reconstitution after alpha-beta-depleted transplantation in children. Using unique molecular identifiers, the investigators prepared the TCRbeta library. TCRdb re-analysed the PCR reads in MiXCR, keeping a single row per CDR3 protein. Of roughly 180,000 distinct CDR3 sequences listed, approximately 15% are singletons. Sequenced material: PBMCs from the stem cell graft donor, taken from the stem cell graft. Source of these receptors: a human donor who donated a stem cell graft to a child with acute lymphoblastic leukemia.

This clonotype showed up just a few times. The V gene is TRBV5-1, the J gene TRBJ2-1; 8 bases are a match to TRBD2. Germline V gene data show CDR1 as SGHRS and CDR2 as YFSETQ. After removal of 3 bases from V and 4 bases from J, the junction contained 6 bases not matched to a gene. The CDR3 totals 15 residues. CDR3 sequence (DNA): TGCGCCAGCAGCTCGGAAGCGGGAGCATACAATGAGCAGTTCTTC. Translation: CASSSEAGAYNEQFF.

This clonotype was seen a few times. The rearrangement links TRBV20-1 to TRBJ2-1; tentative D call: TRBD2 (6 bases). Trimming shortened V by 4 bases and J by 10 bases, and 23 bases separated the two germline ends. CDR3 length: 15 amino acids. Germline CDR1 and CDR2: DFQATT and SNEGSKA (reference sequence). CDR3 DNA: TGCAGTGCTACACCTATGGGGGGAGGAGAGAACGAGCAGTTCTTC. Protein product: CSATPMGGGENEQFF.

Many counts were recorded for this clonotype. This rearrangement joins TRBV10-3 to TRBJ1-1, with D possibly matching TRBD1 (6 bases). Germline V lookup: CDR1 ENHRY, CDR2 SYGVKD. The CDR3 is 14 residues long. With 2 bases removed from V and 3 bases from J, the gap between germline ends came to 10 bases. The CDR3 here is CAISEGQSYTEAFF. The CDR3 nucleotides are TGTGCCATCAGTGAGGGACAGAGTTACACTGAAGCTTTCTTT.

The chain uses TRBV5-1 and TRBJ1-6; the D is unclear. The CDR3 is 13 residues long. Germline CDR1 reads SGHRS; CDR2 reads YFSETQ. V lost 2 bases, J lost 9 bases, and 9 bases lay in between. This CDR3 reads CASSFRSGSPLHF. CDR3 nucleotides: TGCGCCAGCAGCTTTAGGTCGGGTTCACCCCTCCACTTT. The full variable domain, completed using reference TRBV5-1 and TRBJ1-6, is KAGVTQTPRYLIKTRGQQVTLSCSPISGHRSVSWYQQTPGQGLQFLFEYFSETQRNKGNFPGRFSGRQFSNSRSEMNVSTLELGDSALYLCASSFRSGSPLHFGNGTRLTVT.

This chain connects TRBV2 to TRBJ1-2; D is unclear. The CDR3 totals 15 residues. Trimming shortened V by 1 base and J by 5 bases, and 14 bases separated the two germline ends. Germline values: CDR1 SNHLY, CDR2 FYNNEI. CDR3 amino acids: CASSEGGLSPYGYTF. As DNA, the CDR3 is TGTGCCAGCAGTGAAGGAGGACTCTCTCCTTATGGCTACACCTTC.

This clonotype has ten or more counts. This chain joins TRBV5-1 and TRBJ2-5, with 9 bases lining up with TRBD1. This CDR3 region has 14 residues. With 7 bases clipped from V and 2 bases from J, the junction kept 6 bases outside the gene matches. Germline assignment: CDR1 SGHRS and CDR2 YFSETQ. CDR3 amino acids: CASGLTGGQETQYF. Here the CDR3 DNA reads TGCGCCAGCGGGCTGACAGGGGGGCAAGAGACCCAGTACTTC. Looking up the rest from reference TRBV5-1 and TRBJ2-5 gives the full variable domain: KAGVTQTPRYLIKTRGQQVTLSCSPISGHRSVSWYQQTPGQGLQFLFEYFSETQRNKGNFPGRFSGRQFSNSRSEMNVSTLELGDSALYLCASGLTGGQETQYFGPGTRLLVL.

This clonotype was observed at least ten times. The chain uses TRBV12-3 or TRBV12-4 and TRBJ2-7; tentative D call: TRBD1 (5 bases). The V gene lost 6 bases and the J gene lost 5 bases, with 14 bases spanning the gap. CDR3 length equals 13 residues. Here the CDR3 reads CASRRQTPHEQYF. CDR3 nucleotides: TGTGCCAGCAGAAGACAGACCCCCCACGAGCAGTACTTC.

In this sample, this clonotype turned up many times. V gene TRBV11-2 combines with J gene TRBJ2-3; possible D gene TRBD1, 6 bases. The CDR3 sequence is 17 residues long. V lost 5 bases, J lost 1 base, and 19 bases lay in between. Per the germline V gene, CDR1 is SGHAT and CDR2 is FQNNGV. The CDR3 region has the DNA TGTGCCAGCAGCGAACGACAGGCAGAAATTCGCACAGATACGCAGTATTTT. Encoded protein: CASSERQAEIRTDTQYF.

The genes are TRBV11-2 and TRBJ2-7; 9 bases agree with TRBD1. Germline loops: CDR1 SGHAT, CDR2 FQNNGV. J lost 2 bases, V lost 2 bases, and 13 bases had no gene match. The CDR3 extends over 18 amino acids. CDR3 sequence reads: CASSLTRPYRDRAYEQYF. The CDR3 DNA reads TGTGCCAGCAGCTTAACTAGACCGTACCGGGACAGGGCCTACGAGCAGTACTTC.

This clonotype was counted ten times or more. The chain combines TRBV12-3 or TRBV12-4 with TRBJ2-5; D not certain. The ends were cut back, 2 bases at V and 2 bases at J, with 6 bases in the middle. This CDR3 region has 13 residues. DNA of the CDR3: TGTGCCAGCAGTTTAAACGAGCAAGAGACCCAGTACTTC. Translating it yields CASSLNEQETQYF.

This clonotype was observed at least ten times. This chain connects TRBV7-2 to TRBJ1-2, with TRBD1 identical over 7 bases. CDR1 and CDR2 (germline): SGHTA, FQGNSA. This CDR3 contains 14 residues. V lost 5 bases and J lost 5; bases outside the gene matches: 8. The CDR3, as DNA: TGTGCCAGCAGCCTAACTACAGGGGTTTATGGCTACACCTTC. Translation gives CASSLTTGVYGYTF.

At least ten counts were recorded for this clonotype. V is TRBV7-8 and J is TRBJ2-7; 8 bases align to TRBD1. Germline V CDR1 and CDR2: SGHVS, FQNEAQ. The CDR3 runs 20 residues. J was trimmed by 3 bases and V by 2 bases; bases with no gene match: 21. The CDR3 DNA reads as TGTGCCAGCAGCTTATTTTCTTCTTCTCGGTACTCAGGGGGCGGCTACGAGCAGTACTTC. This codes for CASSLFSSSRYSGGGYEQYF.

This clonotype was counted ten times or more. This sequence joins TRBV27 and TRBJ2-7; 14 bases agree with TRBD2. The CDR3 spans 19 residues. J lost 2 bases, V lost 2 bases, and 11 bases had no gene match. Germline V gene lookup returns CDR1 MNHEY and CDR2 SMNVEV (reference sequence). Here the CDR3 DNA reads TGTGCCAGCAGTTTAACGCATGGGACTAGCGGGGGCCATCCCTACGAGCAGTACTTC. It yields the protein CASSLTHGTSGGHPYEQYF.

This clonotype occurred many times. The V gene is TRBV5-1, the J gene TRBJ2-3; 14 nucleotides align to TRBD2. Germline CDR1 SGHRS, CDR2 YFSETQ. V lost 4 bases, J lost 6 bases, and 7 bases stayed unmatched. This CDR3 contains 16 residues. Here the CDR3 reads CASSPRTSGRTDTQYF. The DNA of the CDR3 is TGCGCCAGCAGCCCGCGGACTAGCGGGAGGACCGATACGCAGTATTTT.

The chain uses TRBV11-2 and TRBJ2-7; 14 positions agree with TRBD2. Germline V gene data show CDR1 as SGHAT and CDR2 as FQNNGV. CDR3 length equals 18 residues. The V gene end was trimmed by 6 bases and the J gene end by 0 bases; junction bases not matched to a gene: 10. CDR3 DNA sequence: TGTGCCAGCAGTTCCGGACTAGCGGGAGGAGGAAACTCCTACGAGCAGTACTTC. Translation: CASSSGLAGGGNSYEQYF.

The rearrangement links TRBV7-9 to TRBJ2-1; TRBD2 matches 9 bases. The V gene's germline CDR1 is SEHNR and CDR2 FQNEAQ (reference sequence). Trimming took 3 bases from V and 8 from J; bases not matched to a gene: 11. The CDR3 totals 16 residues. CDR3 DNA: TGTGCCAGCAGCTTCGTGCGCGGGAGGGCCGGGTATGAGCAGTTCTTC. This translates into CASSFVRGRAGYEQFF.

This clonotype was recorded many times. The chain combines TRBV12-3 or TRBV12-4 with TRBJ2-2; 7 nucleotides agree with TRBD1. The CDR3 contains 14 residues. The junction had 4 bases not matched to a gene; V was cut back by 6 bases and J by 3 bases. CDR3 bases: TGTGCCAGCAGAAATGACAGGGACACCGGGGAGCTGTTTTTT. Translation gives CASRNDRDTGELFF.

The rearrangement uses TRBV6-5 and TRBJ2-1; 7 bases match TRBD1. V shed 4 bases, J shed 14 bases, and the junction held 11 bases outside the gene matches. CDR1 is MNHEY, CDR2 SVGAGI, per germline. This CDR3 is built from 13 residues. The CDR3 DNA is TGTGCCAGCAGTTTCTTTCGACAGGGCAAGGAGTTCTTC. Translation: CASSFFRQGKEFF.

This clonotype has a count of ten or more. J is TRBJ1-2 and V is TRBV5-6, with unresolved D. The length of the CDR3 is 14 residues. V shed 0 bases and J shed 8 bases, with 14 bases lying between them. Germline CDR1 reads SGHDT; CDR2 reads YYEEEE. The CDR3 protein is CASSLGSTIRGYTF. CDR3 sequence (DNA): TGTGCCAGCAGCTTGGGCAGCACTATCAGAGGCTACACCTTC.

This clonotype was picked up a small number of times. The V gene is TRBV5-1, the J gene TRBJ2-3; 9 bases align to TRBD1. The CDR3 is made up of 15 amino acids. The V and J ends lost 4 bases and 3 bases, in that order; junction bases with no gene match: 6. Germline V lookup: CDR1 SGHRS, CDR2 YFSETQ. CDR3 DNA: TGCGCCAGCAGCCCAGGGACAGGGAGGACAGATACGCAGTATTTT. Amino acids: CASSPGTGRTDTQYF.

This clonotype was found a few times. The V call is TRBV30, the J call TRBJ1-1; D might be TRBD1 (5 bases). The CDR3 spans 12 residues. CDR1 is GTSNPN and CDR2 is SVGIG in the germline V gene (reference sequence). Trimming stripped 2 bases from V and 6 bases from J, with 10 bases between. DNA of the CDR3: TGTGCCTGGAGTATCCAGGGCTCTGAAGCTTTCTTT. Translating it yields CAWSIQGSEAFF.

For the CDR3, the DNA is TGTGCCAGCAGCCAAGGCTCCGGGGGCGCCTCACGTGGGGCCAACGTCCTGACTTTC. Protein: CASSQGSGGASRGANVLTF. The J gene is TRBJ2-6, the V gene TRBV4-2; D is possibly TRBD1 or TRBD2 (6 bases each). Germline CDR1 reads LGHNA; CDR2 reads YNFKEQ. The CDR3 is 19 amino acids. The germline V and J ends were trimmed by 1 base and 3 bases, with 19 bases remaining between them.

This clonotype was detected ten times or more. The genes are TRBV12-3 or TRBV12-4 and TRBJ1-5, with 8 bases identical to TRBD1. The ends lost 6 bases at V and 3 bases at J; junction bases unmatched: 4. There are 14 residues in the CDR3. The CDR3 region is CASSQTGVNQPQHF. For the CDR3, the DNA is TGTGCCAGCAGCCAGACAGGGGTCAATCAGCCCCAGCATTTT.

The chain joins TRBV2 to TRBJ2-7, with 7 bases lining up with TRBD1. The V gene's germline CDR1 is SNHLY and CDR2 FYNNEI. CDR3 length: 13 amino acids. With 6 bases clipped from V and 2 bases from J, the junction kept 4 bases outside the gene matches. CDR3 sequence reads: CASREGQTYEQYF. For the CDR3, the DNA is TGTGCCAGCAGAGAGGGACAGACCTACGAGCAGTACTTC. The variable domain in full, with the rest retrieved from reference TRBV2 and TRBJ2-7, is EPEVTQTPSHQVTQMGQEVILRCVPISNHLYFYWYRQILGQKVEFLVSFYNNEISEKSEIFDDQFSVERPDGSNFTLKIRSTKLEDSAMYFCASREGQTYEQYFGPGTRLTVT.

This clonotype was picked up many times. The chain combines TRBV20-1 with TRBJ1-2, with 10 bases lining up with TRBD1. This CDR3 region has 15 residues. Germline CDR1 and CDR2: DFQATT and SNEGSKA (reference sequence). The V and J ends lost 3 bases and 4 bases, in that order; junction bases with no gene match: 8. Written as DNA, the CDR3 is TGCAGTGCTAGGGGTTCGGGACAGGGGTTCTATGGCTACACCTTC. It encodes CSARGSGQGFYGYTF.

The sample holds many counts of this clonotype. This chain connects TRBV12-3 or TRBV12-4 to TRBJ2-1; 12 bases align to TRBD2. V gave up 7 bases and J gave up 2 bases; unmatched junction bases: 6. The CDR3 length is 16 residues. CDR3 protein: CASNPSGRATYNEQFF. CDR3 coding DNA: TGTGCCAGCAACCCTAGCGGGAGGGCCACCTACAATGAGCAGTTCTTC.

The sample holds many counts of this clonotype. This chain uses TRBV5-5 with TRBJ2-7; D is ambiguous. The germline V gene encodes CDR1 SGHKS and CDR2 YYEKEE (reference sequence). This CDR3 has 14 residues. V was trimmed by 6 bases and J by 2 bases, leaving 15 bases between them. The CDR3 sequence is CASTYPGSPYEQYF. CDR3 in DNA: TGTGCCAGCACCTACCCGGGCAGTCCCTACGAGCAGTACTTC.

This clonotype was seen at least ten times. V is TRBV4-1 and J is TRBJ1-1, with D hard to call. CDR1 is MGHRA, CDR2 YSYEKL, per germline. Trimming took off 1 base at V and 2 bases at J, with 17 bases between the two ends. The CDR3 is 17 residues long. This CDR3 reads CASSQVDMGFLNTEAFF. The CDR3 bases are TGCGCCAGCAGCCAAGTTGATATGGGTTTCCTCAACACTGAAGCTTTCTTT.

This clonotype was counted many times. V is TRBV5-1 and J is TRBJ2-2, with 8 bases lining up with TRBD2. The CDR3 spans 16 residues. Germline CDR1 and CDR2: SGHRS and YFSETQ. Trimming removed 5 bases from V and 0 bases from J; junction bases left unmatched: 6. The DNA for the CDR3 is TGCGCCAGCAGTCGAGCTAGCGGGCCGAACACCGGGGAGCTGTTTTTT. This translates into CASSRASGPNTGELFF.

Many counts were recorded for this clonotype. The chain is built from TRBV29-1 and TRBJ2-7, with TRBD1 matching over 8 bases. Germline CDR1 and CDR2: SQVTM and ANQGSEA. V was pared by 5 bases and J by 5 bases, with 8 bases of the junction left unmatched. The CDR3 sequence is 13 residues long. CDR3 protein: CSVSDRVGDEQYF. The CDR3 region has the DNA TGCAGCGTTTCGGACAGGGTGGGGGACGAGCAGTACTTC.

This chain connects TRBV11-1 to TRBJ1-1, with a tentative D call TRBD1 (6 bases). Germline CDR1 reads SGHAT; CDR2 reads FQDESV (reference sequence). The V end lost 2 bases, the J end lost 1 base, and 11 bases lay between the germline ends. The CDR3 has 15 amino acids. The CDR3 nucleotides read TGTGCCAGCAGCTTACAGTTGACAGGGAACACTGAAGCTTTCTTT. It translates to CASSLQLTGNTEAFF.

There are a few counts of this clonotype. This sequence joins TRBV19 and TRBJ2-3; 9 bases map to TRBD2. CDR3 length: 14 amino acids. Trimming cost V 4 bases and J 5 bases; bases outside gene matches: 4. Germline V lookup: CDR1 LNHDA, CDR2 SQIVND (reference sequence). DNA of the CDR3: TGTGCCAGTAGTACCGTAGCGGGAGTAGATACGCAGTATTTT. Protein: CASSTVAGVDTQYF.